These T cell receptor beta chains were read from a single sample in a study of blood T cell repertoires in COVID-19. Profiled with immunoSEQ multiplex PCR; TCRdb holds only in-frame clones, not every one. The sample carries over 300,000 clones, approximately 83% recorded once. The specimen was PBMCs or T cells enriched from blood (not recorded which). The source is a man aged 25 to 45 who had recovered from COVID-19. CDR3s include the opening cysteine and the closing phenylalanine or tryptophan. The order of the fields is D gene, V gene, clone size, CDR3 length, J gene, CDR3 protein, CDR3 DNA. A D gene is named only where the DNA matches it firmly. Expanded clones are given a class, and other clones once, few, many or no size at all.

D gene: -
V gene: TRBV10-3
clone size: -
CDR3 length: 14
J gene: TRBJ1-6
CDR3 protein: CAISRDSVGTPLHF
CDR3 DNA: TGTGCCATCAGTCGGGACTCAGTTGGGACACCCCTCCACTTT

D gene: TRBD2
V gene: TRBV19
clone size: once
CDR3 length: 16
J gene: TRBJ2-3
CDR3 protein: CASSSRTSGGADTQYF
CDR3 DNA: TGTGCCAGTAGTTCACGGACTAGCGGGGGGGCTGATACGCAGTATTTT

D gene: TRBD1
V gene: TRBV2
clone size: -
CDR3 length: 17
J gene: TRBJ1-5
CDR3 protein: CASSPGTGGWSNQPQHF
CDR3 DNA: TGTGCCAGCAGCCCCGGGACAGGGGGCTGGAGCAATCAGCCCCAGCATTTT

D gene: TRBD2
V gene: TRBV4-1
clone size: -
CDR3 length: 17
J gene: TRBJ2-5
CDR3 protein: CASSQVVSGGASETQYF
CDR3 DNA: TGCGCCAGCAGCCAAGTTGTCAGCGGGGGGGCCTCAGAGACCCAGTACTTC

D gene: -
V gene: TRBV19
clone size: few
CDR3 length: 12
J gene: TRBJ1-1
CDR3 protein: CASSQQGKTAFF
CDR3 DNA: TGTGCCAGTAGTCAACAGGGAAAGACGGCTTTCTTT

D gene: -
V gene: TRBV5-6
clone size: -
CDR3 length: 14
J gene: TRBJ1-5
CDR3 protein: CASSLGTKNQPQHF
CDR3 DNA: TGTGCCAGCAGCTTGGGGACAAAAAATCAGCCCCAGCATTTT

D gene: TRBD1
V gene: TRBV6-5
clone size: few
CDR3 length: 15
J gene: TRBJ2-5
CDR3 protein: CASSFGQGTQETQYF
CDR3 DNA: TGTGCCAGCAGCTTCGGACAGGGGACCCAAGAGACCCAGTACTTC

D gene: TRBD1
V gene: TRBV19
clone size: -
CDR3 length: 15
J gene: TRBJ2-7
CDR3 protein: CASSNTGESSYEQYF
CDR3 DNA: TGTGCCAGTAGTAATACAGGGGAGAGCTCCTACGAGCAGTACTTC

D gene: TRBD1
V gene: TRBV20-1
clone size: -
CDR3 length: 11
J gene: TRBJ1-1
CDR3 protein: CSAGDRGKAFF
CDR3 DNA: TGCAGTGCTGGTGACAGGGGAAAAGCTTTCTTT

D gene: -
V gene: TRBV2
clone size: -
CDR3 length: 12
J gene: TRBJ1-2
CDR3 protein: CASSPLSYGYTF
CDR3 DNA: TGTGCCAGCAGCCCCCTAAGCTATGGCTACACCTTC

D gene: TRBD1
V gene: TRBV2
clone size: -
CDR3 length: 15
J gene: TRBJ1-3
CDR3 protein: CASRYRGRTGNTIYF
CDR3 DNA: TGTGCCAGCAGATACAGGGGAAGAACCGGAAACACCATATATTTT

D gene: -
V gene: TRBV4-1
clone size: -
CDR3 length: 20
J gene: TRBJ2-2
CDR3 protein: CASSQYFRGGAGKNTGELFF
CDR3 DNA: TGCGCCAGCAGCCAATACTTCCGTGGGGGGGCGGGAAAGAACACCGGGGAGCTGTTTTTT

D gene: -
V gene: TRBV12-3/TRBV12-4
clone size: -
CDR3 length: 13
J gene: TRBJ2-5
CDR3 protein: CASSTGQQETQYF
CDR3 DNA: TGTGCCAGCAGTACCGGACAGCAAGAGACCCAGTACTTC

D gene: -
V gene: TRBV6-5
clone size: once
CDR3 length: 13
J gene: TRBJ1-4
CDR3 protein: CASSSQGNEKLFF
CDR3 DNA: TGTGCCAGCAGCTCCCAGGGTAATGAAAAACTGTTTTTT

D gene: -
V gene: TRBV5-4
clone size: -
CDR3 length: 14
J gene: TRBJ2-3
CDR3 protein: CASGRKDFTDTQYF
CDR3 DNA: TGTGCCAGCGGGAGGAAAGACTTCACAGATACGCAGTATTTT

D gene: TRBD1
V gene: TRBV5-1
clone size: -
CDR3 length: 15
J gene: TRBJ2-2
CDR3 protein: CASSPRTGDTGELFF
CDR3 DNA: TGCGCCAGCAGCCCTCGGACAGGAGACACCGGGGAGCTGTTTTTT

D gene: -
V gene: TRBV19
clone size: -
CDR3 length: 15
J gene: TRBJ2-5
CDR3 protein: CASSIDVGGGETQYF
CDR3 DNA: TGTGCCAGTAGTATAGATGTCGGAGGAGGAGAGACCCAGTACTTC

D gene: TRBD2
V gene: TRBV6-5
clone size: -
CDR3 length: 14
J gene: TRBJ2-5
CDR3 protein: CASSYGTSQETQYF
CDR3 DNA: TGTGCCAGCAGTTACGGGACTAGCCAAGAGACCCAGTACTTC

D gene: TRBD1
V gene: TRBV9
clone size: -
CDR3 length: 14
J gene: TRBJ2-3
CDR3 protein: CASSVGTGQDTQYF
CDR3 DNA: TGTGCCAGCAGCGTAGGGACAGGTCAAGATACGCAGTATTTT

D gene: TRBD1
V gene: TRBV19
clone size: -
CDR3 length: 15
J gene: TRBJ1-1
CDR3 protein: CASSSNRGMPTEAFF
CDR3 DNA: TGTGCCAGTAGTAGTAACAGGGGGATGCCCACTGAAGCTTTCTTT

D gene: -
V gene: TRBV19
clone size: -
CDR3 length: 14
J gene: TRBJ2-5
CDR3 protein: CATARVEGQETQYF
CDR3 DNA: TGTGCCACAGCTCGGGTGGAGGGCCAAGAGACCCAGTACTTC

D gene: -
V gene: TRBV11-2
clone size: -
CDR3 length: 16
J gene: TRBJ1-6
CDR3 protein: CASSPTSGFGYSPLHF
CDR3 DNA: TGTGCCAGCAGCCCAACCTCAGGGTTTGGTTATTCACCCCTCCACTTT

D gene: -
V gene: TRBV7-9
clone size: -
CDR3 length: 13
J gene: TRBJ1-1
CDR3 protein: CASGGDLNTEAFF
CDR3 DNA: TGTGCCAGCGGGGGGGACCTGAACACTGAAGCTTTCTTT

D gene: -
V gene: TRBV5-6
clone size: -
CDR3 length: 13
J gene: TRBJ1-3
CDR3 protein: CASSLVAGPAIYF
CDR3 DNA: TGTGCCAGCAGCTTGGTGGCGGGCCCCGCCATATATTTT

D gene: -
V gene: TRBV2
clone size: -
CDR3 length: 15
J gene: TRBJ2-3
CDR3 protein: CATRPERAYADTQYF
CDR3 DNA: TGTGCCACAAGACCGGAGCGGGCCTACGCAGATACGCAGTATTTT

D gene: TRBD1
V gene: TRBV11-2
clone size: -
CDR3 length: 16
J gene: TRBJ2-2
CDR3 protein: CASSQSGQGNTGELFF
CDR3 DNA: TGTGCCAGCAGCCAATCTGGACAGGGAAACACCGGGGAGCTGTTTTTT

D gene: -
V gene: TRBV29-1
clone size: -
CDR3 length: 13
J gene: TRBJ1-1
CDR3 protein: CSAGAQVNTEAFF
CDR3 DNA: TGCAGCGCCGGAGCACAGGTGAACACTGAAGCTTTCTTT

D gene: -
V gene: TRBV9
clone size: -
CDR3 length: 13
J gene: TRBJ1-2
CDR3 protein: CASSGGGNYGYTF
CDR3 DNA: TGTGCCAGCTCGGGCGGGGGGAACTATGGCTACACCTTC

D gene: -
V gene: TRBV7-6
clone size: once
CDR3 length: 15
J gene: TRBJ2-5
CDR3 protein: CASSRSRGGGETQYF
CDR3 DNA: TGTGCCAGCAGCCGCTCTAGGGGGGGCGGAGAGACCCAGTACTTC

D gene: TRBD2
V gene: TRBV7-2
clone size: once
CDR3 length: 17
J gene: TRBJ2-2
CDR3 protein: CASSSSPSGGVIGELFF
CDR3 DNA: TGTGCCAGCAGCTCCTCCCCTAGCGGGGGGGTGATAGGGGAGCTGTTTTTT

D gene: TRBD1
V gene: TRBV5-5
clone size: -
CDR3 length: 16
J gene: TRBJ2-5
CDR3 protein: CASSLDPPGQGNAQYF
CDR3 DNA: TGTGCCAGCAGCTTGGACCCACCGGGACAGGGAAATGCCCAGTACTTC

D gene: -
V gene: TRBV5-6
clone size: few
CDR3 length: 13
J gene: TRBJ2-7
CDR3 protein: CASSLGRVGEQYF
CDR3 DNA: TGTGCCAGCAGCTTGGGGAGGGTAGGCGAGCAGTACTTC

D gene: -
V gene: TRBV6-2/TRBV6-3
clone size: few
CDR3 length: 15
J gene: TRBJ1-3
CDR3 protein: CASSLDSASGNTIYF
CDR3 DNA: TGTGCCAGCAGTTTGGACAGTGCCTCTGGAAACACCATATATTTT

D gene: -
V gene: TRBV9
clone size: once
CDR3 length: 13
J gene: TRBJ1-1
CDR3 protein: CASSQNSITEAFF
CDR3 DNA: TGTGCCAGCAGCCAGAACAGTATCACTGAAGCTTTCTTT

D gene: TRBD2
V gene: TRBV7-8
clone size: few
CDR3 length: 14
J gene: TRBJ2-1
CDR3 protein: CASSSFGGGNEQFF
CDR3 DNA: TGTGCCAGCAGCTCTTTCGGGGGGGGCAATGAGCAGTTCTTC

D gene: TRBD1
V gene: TRBV10-3
clone size: -
CDR3 length: 13
J gene: TRBJ2-7
CDR3 protein: CAIKRTGAGEQYF
CDR3 DNA: TGTGCCATCAAAAGGACAGGGGCAGGGGAGCAGTACTTC

D gene: -
V gene: TRBV9
clone size: -
CDR3 length: 16
J gene: TRBJ2-2
CDR3 protein: CASRGQGTTNTGELFF
CDR3 DNA: TGTGCCAGCAGAGGTCAGGGTACGACGAACACCGGGGAGCTGTTTTTT